Listed here are 12 T cell receptor beta chains from one sample, sequenced in a study of radiotherapy plus CTLA-4 blockade in lung cancer. Clones were sequenced by immunoSEQ multiplex PCR, and TCRdb holds only the in-frame ones, with some missing. This table has around 91,000 clones, about 90% appearing once. Sample: peripheral blood, taken from a patient treated with radiotherapy plus ipilimumab. The receptors were gathered from a human donor with non-small cell lung cancer that progressed on radiotherapy plus ipilimumab.

A few counts support this clone. The V and J genes are TRBV27 and TRBJ1-2, with D unclear. The length of the CDR3 is 16 residues. The germline gives CDR1 MNHEY, CDR2 SMNVEV (reference sequence). The V gene lost 0 bases and the J gene lost 0 bases, with 11 bases spanning the gap. The CDR3 DNA follows: TGTGCCAGCAGTTTATCTCCAGGCACCACTAACTATGGCTACACCTTC. Its translation: CASSLSPGTTNYGYTF.

This sequence joins TRBV7-9 and TRBJ2-1, with D possibly TRBD2 on 5 matching bases. Germline lookup yields CDR1 SEHNR and CDR2 FQNEAQ (reference sequence). V was clipped by 1 base and J by 5 bases, with 18 bases between them. The CDR3 covers 17 residues. The CDR3 loop reads CASSLGLAREGHNEQFF. Here the CDR3 DNA reads TGTGCCAGCAGCTTAGGGCTAGCCCGCGAAGGCCACAATGAGCAGTTCTTC.

The rearrangement uses TRBV10-1 and TRBJ2-1; 12 bases are shared with TRBD2. The CDR3 extends over 15 amino acids. Germline CDR1 is WNHNN and CDR2 is SYGVQD (reference sequence). The V and J ends lost 10 bases and 7 bases, in that order; junction bases with no gene match: 11. The CDR3 is CAKTRLAGDLNEQFF. CDR3 nucleotide sequence: TGCGCCAAGACCAGACTAGCGGGAGATTTAAATGAGCAGTTCTTC.

The chain joins TRBV6-1 to TRBJ2-7; D uncertain. The ends were cut back, 5 bases at V and 0 bases at J, with 8 bases in the middle. The CDR3 spans 13 residues. Germline CDR1 and CDR2: MNHNS and SASEGT. The CDR3 region is CASSRDNSYEQYF. DNA of the CDR3: TGTGCCAGCAGTCGAGACAACTCCTACGAGCAGTACTTC.

The chain carries TRBV18 and TRBJ1-4, with D possibly TRBD1 on 5 matching bases. CDR3 length: 15 residues. The V end was cut by 4 bases, the J end by 8 bases, with 17 bases between. CDR1 is KGHSH, CDR2 LQKENI, per germline. Written as DNA, the CDR3 is TGTGCCAGCTCACTTTACGCGGGGCCCCGGGAAAAACTGTTTTTT. Amino acids: CASSLYAGPREKLFF.

The V and J genes are TRBV15 and TRBJ1-1; D possibly corresponds to TRBD1 (6 bases). The V end was cut by 3 bases, the J end by 4 bases, with 12 bases between. The CDR3 loop spans 14 amino acids. Germline V gene data show CDR1 as LNHNV and CDR2 as YYDKDF (reference sequence). CDR3 DNA sequence: TGTGCCACCAGCAGCGAACAGGGAGGCACTGAAGCTTTCTTT. It codes for CATSSEQGGTEAFF.

The V gene is TRBV5-1, the J gene TRBJ2-1, with 10 bases lining up with TRBD2. The CDR3 has 15 residues. Germline loops: CDR1 SGHRS, CDR2 YFSETQ. V lost 4 bases and J lost 4; bases outside the gene matches: 5. The CDR3, as DNA: TGCGCCAGCAGCCCAGCGGGAGGGAGGTACAATGAGCAGTTCTTC. Its protein product is CASSPAGGRYNEQFF.

The chain recombines TRBV6-1 with TRBJ2-7; a possible D gene is TRBD2 (5 bases). In germline, CDR1 is MNHNS, CDR2 SASEGT. This CDR3 contains 14 residues. V gave up 6 bases and J gave up 6 bases, with 18 bases separating them. The CDR3 nucleotides read TGTGCCAGCAGCCTTACTAGTCCGGTTCGCGAGCAGTACTTC. It codes for CASSLTSPVREQYF.

V gene TRBV2 combines with J gene TRBJ1-2, with 10 bases identical to TRBD1. The CDR3 is 13 amino acids. Germline CDR1 is SNHLY and CDR2 is FYNNEI. The junction had 6 bases not matched to a gene; V was cut back by 7 bases and J by 7 bases. The CDR3 DNA reads TGTGCCAGCATAGTAGGACAGGGGGTTGGCTACACCTTC. Protein: CASIVGQGVGYTF.

This chain connects TRBV15 to TRBJ1-1; D unresolved. The CDR3 is 13 residues long. Germline V lookup: CDR1 LNHNV, CDR2 YYDKDF (reference sequence). Trimming took off 6 bases at V and 1 base at J, with 9 bases between the two ends. The CDR3 DNA follows: TGTGCCACCAGGGGCCAGCAGAACACTGAAGCTTTCTTT. Protein: CATRGQQNTEAFF.

V gene TRBV2 combines with J gene TRBJ2-7; 7 nucleotides match TRBD1. The CDR3 extends over 12 amino acids. V lost 10 bases and J lost 4; bases outside the gene matches: 7. The germline gives CDR1 SNHLY, CDR2 FYNNEI. DNA for the CDR3: TGTGCCAACAAAAGGGGGCCGTACGAGCAGTACTTC. Its translation: CANKRGPYEQYF.

In this sample, this clone turned up once. The V gene is TRBV6-6, the J gene TRBJ1-2; a possible D gene is TRBD1 (5 bases). Trimming cost V 7 bases and J 10 bases, with 19 bases left between them. The CDR3 is 13 amino acids. Germline V lookup: CDR1 MNHNY, CDR2 SVGAGI (reference sequence). CDR3 sequence (DNA): TGTGCCAGCAAAACGGGACCCCAGCAAGACTACACCTTC. Amino acids: CASKTGPQQDYTF.